This TCR beta chain stems from a study of circulating and synovial CD4+ cells in juvenile arthritis. Study-level points and caveats: CPL versus bulk CD4 samples: T cell genome counts differed by at least an order of magnitude.

Clones were sequenced by immunoSEQ multiplex PCR, and TCRdb holds only the in-frame ones, with some missing. The sample holds around 3,100 clones; around 82% are singletons and the top ten take around 4.2%. This CDR3 spans 13 amino acids. Trimming at V came to 3 bases and at J to 7 bases, leaving 5 bases not matched to a gene. Germline V gene sequence: CDR1 MNHEY, CDR2 SMNVEV (reference sequence). Points on this clone: Antigen unknown.

The sequenced sample consisted of CD4+ T cells from synovial fluid. The clonotype originates from a human donor with juvenile idiopathic arthritis. The chain carries TRBV27 and TRBJ1-2; TRBD1 agrees at 7 bases. The CDR3 region has the DNA TGTGCCAGCAGTTTCCAGACAGGGTCTGGCTACACCTTC. This codes for CASSFQTGSGYTF.